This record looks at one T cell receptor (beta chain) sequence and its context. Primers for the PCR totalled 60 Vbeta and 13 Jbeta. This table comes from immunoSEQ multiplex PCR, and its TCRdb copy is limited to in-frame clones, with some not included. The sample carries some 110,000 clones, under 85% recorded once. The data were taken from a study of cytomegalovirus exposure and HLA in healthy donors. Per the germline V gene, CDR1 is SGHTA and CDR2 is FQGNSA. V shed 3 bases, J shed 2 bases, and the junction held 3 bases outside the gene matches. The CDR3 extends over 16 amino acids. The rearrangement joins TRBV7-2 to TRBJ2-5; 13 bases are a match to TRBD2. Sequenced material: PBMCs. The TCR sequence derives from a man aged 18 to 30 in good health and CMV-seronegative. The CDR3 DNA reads TGTGCCAGCAGCTTGGGACTAGCGGGGATGCAAGAGACCCAGTACTTC. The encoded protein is CASSLGLAGMQETQYF.